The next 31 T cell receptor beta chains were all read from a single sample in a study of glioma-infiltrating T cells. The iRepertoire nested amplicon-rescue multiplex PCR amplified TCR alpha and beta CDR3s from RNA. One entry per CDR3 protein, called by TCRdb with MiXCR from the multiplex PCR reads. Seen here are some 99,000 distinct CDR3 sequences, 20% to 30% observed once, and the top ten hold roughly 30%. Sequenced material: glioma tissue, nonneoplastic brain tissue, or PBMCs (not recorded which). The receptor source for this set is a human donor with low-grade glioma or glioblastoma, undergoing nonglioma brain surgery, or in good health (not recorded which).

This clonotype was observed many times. The CDR3 is CASSHPLPSQDGYTF. For the CDR3, the DNA is TGTGCCAGCAGCCATCCCTTACCGTCTCAGGATGGCTACACCTTC. This chain links TRBV3-1 with TRBJ1-2; D is undetermined. Per germline, CDR1 LGHDT and CDR2 YNNKEL (reference sequence). V was cut by 3 bases and J by 6 bases, with 17 bases left in between. The CDR3 length is 15 residues.

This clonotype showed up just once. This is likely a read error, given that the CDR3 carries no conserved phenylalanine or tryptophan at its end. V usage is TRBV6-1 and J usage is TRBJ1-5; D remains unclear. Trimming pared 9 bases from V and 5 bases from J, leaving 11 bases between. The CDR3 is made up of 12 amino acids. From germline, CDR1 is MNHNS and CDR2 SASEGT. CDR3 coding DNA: TGTGCCAGAAGGAGGAGATATCAGCCCCAGCATTCT. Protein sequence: CARRRRYQPQHS.

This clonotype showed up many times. The CDR3 DNA reads as TGTGCCAGCAGCTTAGTACCGGGACAGATGAACACTGAAGCTTTCTTT. This translates into CASSLVPGQMNTEAFF. The chain links TRBV7-8 to TRBJ1-1; 7 bases are a match to TRBD1. V was pared by 1 base and J by 0 bases, with 5 bases of the junction left unmatched. The CDR3 sequence is 16 residues long. CDR1 is SGHVS and CDR2 is FQNEAQ in the germline V gene. The entire variable domain, with the rest obtained from reference TRBV7-8 and TRBJ1-1, is as follows: GAGVSQSPRYKVAKRGQDVALRCDPISGHVSLFWYQQALGQGPEFLTYFQNEAQLDKSGLPSDRFFAERPEGSVSTLKIQRTQQEDSAVYLCASSLVPGQMNTEAFFGQGTRLTVV.

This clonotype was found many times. The CDR3 nucleotides are TGTGCCAGCGCAGCCCCTACTAATGAAAAACTGTTTTTT. Translating it yields CASAAPTNEKLFF. The V call is TRBV6-1, the J call TRBJ1-4; D gene unclear. With 8 bases removed from V and 2 bases from J, the gap between germline ends came to 9 bases. Germline V gives CDR1 MNHNS, CDR2 SASEGT. The CDR3 runs to 13 residues.

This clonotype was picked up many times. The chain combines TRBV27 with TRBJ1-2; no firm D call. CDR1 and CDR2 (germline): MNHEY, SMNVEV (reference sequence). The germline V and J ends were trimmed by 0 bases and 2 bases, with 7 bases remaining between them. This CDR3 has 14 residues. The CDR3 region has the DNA TGTGCCAGCAGTTTATCGCCCAAGAACTATGGCTACACCTTC. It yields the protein CASSLSPKNYGYTF.

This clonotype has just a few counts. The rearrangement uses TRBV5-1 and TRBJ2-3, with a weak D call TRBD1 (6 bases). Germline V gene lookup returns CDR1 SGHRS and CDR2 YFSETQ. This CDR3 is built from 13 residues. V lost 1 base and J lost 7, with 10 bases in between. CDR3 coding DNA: TGCGCCAGCAGCTTGAACAGGGAAAATACGCAGTATTTT. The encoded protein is CASSLNRENTQYF.

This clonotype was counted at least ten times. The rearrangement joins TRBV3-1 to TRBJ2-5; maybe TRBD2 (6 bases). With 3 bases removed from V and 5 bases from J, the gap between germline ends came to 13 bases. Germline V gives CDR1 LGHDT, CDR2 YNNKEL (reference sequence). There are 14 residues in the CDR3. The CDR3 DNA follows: TGTGCCAGCAGCCAGGCAACTAGCCAGGAGACCCAGTACTTC. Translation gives CASSQATSQETQYF.

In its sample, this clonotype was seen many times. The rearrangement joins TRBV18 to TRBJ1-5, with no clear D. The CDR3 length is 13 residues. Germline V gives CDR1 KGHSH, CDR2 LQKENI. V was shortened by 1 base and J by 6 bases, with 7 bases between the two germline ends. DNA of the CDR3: TGTGCCAGCTCACCACAGGCGGGTCAGCCCCAGCATTTT. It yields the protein CASSPQAGQPQHF.

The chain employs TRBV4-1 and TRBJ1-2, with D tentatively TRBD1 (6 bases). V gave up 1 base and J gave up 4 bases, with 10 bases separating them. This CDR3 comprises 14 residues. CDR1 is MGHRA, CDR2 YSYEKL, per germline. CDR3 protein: CASSQALGGYGYTF. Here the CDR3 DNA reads TGCGCCAGCAGCCAAGCACTAGGGGGCTATGGCTACACCTTC.

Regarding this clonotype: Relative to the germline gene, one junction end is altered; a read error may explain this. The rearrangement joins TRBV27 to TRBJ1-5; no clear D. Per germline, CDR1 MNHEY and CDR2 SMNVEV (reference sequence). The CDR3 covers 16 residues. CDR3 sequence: CAGSDIGYYSNQPQHF. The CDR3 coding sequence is TGTGCCGGCAGCGACATCGGTTACTATAGCAATCAGCCCCAGCATTTT.

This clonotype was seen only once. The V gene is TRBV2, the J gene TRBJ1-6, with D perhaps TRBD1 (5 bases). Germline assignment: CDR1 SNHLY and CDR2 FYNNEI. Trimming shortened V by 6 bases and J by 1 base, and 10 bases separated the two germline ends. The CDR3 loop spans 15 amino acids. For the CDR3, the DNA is TGTGCCAGCAGAGATGGGGGTTCCTATAATTCACCCCTCCACTTT. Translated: CASRDGGSYNSPLHF. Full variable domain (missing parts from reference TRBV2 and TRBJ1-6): EPEVTQTPSHQVTQMGQEVILRCVPISNHLYFYWYRQILGQKVEFLVSFYNNEISEKSEIFDDQFSVERPDGSNFTLKIRSTKLEDSAMYFCASRDGGSYNSPLHFGNGTRLTVT.

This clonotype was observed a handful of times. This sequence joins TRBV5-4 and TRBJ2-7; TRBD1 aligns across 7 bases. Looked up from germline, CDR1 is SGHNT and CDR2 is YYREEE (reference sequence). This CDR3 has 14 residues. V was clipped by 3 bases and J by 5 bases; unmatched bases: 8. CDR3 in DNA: TGTGCCAGCAGCTCGAAAAAAGACAGGGACGAGCAGTACTTC. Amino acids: CASSSKKDRDEQYF. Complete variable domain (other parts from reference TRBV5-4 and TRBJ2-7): ETGVTQSPTHLIKTRGQQVTLRCSSQSGHNTVSWYQQALGQGPQFIFQYYREEENGRGNFPPRFSGLQFPNYSSELNVNALELDDSALYLCASSSKKDRDEQYFGPGTRLTVT.

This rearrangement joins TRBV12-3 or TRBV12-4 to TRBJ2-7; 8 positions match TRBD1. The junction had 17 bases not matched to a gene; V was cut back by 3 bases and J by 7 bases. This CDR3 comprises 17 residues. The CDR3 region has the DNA TGTGCCAGCAGTTTCACCCTAGACAGGGGCCACTACAATGAGCAGTACTTC. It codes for CASSFTLDRGHYNEQYF.

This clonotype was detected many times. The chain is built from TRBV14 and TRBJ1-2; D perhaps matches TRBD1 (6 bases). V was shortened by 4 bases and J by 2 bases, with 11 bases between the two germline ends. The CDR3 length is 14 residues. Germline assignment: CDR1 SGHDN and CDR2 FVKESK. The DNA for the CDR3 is TGTGCCAGCAGCCCTAAAGGGGGAAACTATGGCTACACCTTC. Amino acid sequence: CASSPKGGNYGYTF. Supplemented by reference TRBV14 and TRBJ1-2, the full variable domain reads EAGVTQFPSHSVIEKGQTVTLRCDPISGHDNLYWYRRVMGKEIKFLLHFVKESKQDESGMPNNRFLAERTGGTYSTLKVQPAELEDSGVYFCASSPKGGNYGYTFGSGTRLTVV.

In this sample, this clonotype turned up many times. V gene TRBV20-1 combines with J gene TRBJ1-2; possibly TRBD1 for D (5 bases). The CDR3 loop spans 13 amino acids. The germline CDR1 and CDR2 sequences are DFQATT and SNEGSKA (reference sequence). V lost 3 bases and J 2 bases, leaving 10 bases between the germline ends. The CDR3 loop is CSARRYRNYGYTF. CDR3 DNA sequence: TGCAGTGCTAGGAGGTACAGGAACTATGGCTACACCTTC.

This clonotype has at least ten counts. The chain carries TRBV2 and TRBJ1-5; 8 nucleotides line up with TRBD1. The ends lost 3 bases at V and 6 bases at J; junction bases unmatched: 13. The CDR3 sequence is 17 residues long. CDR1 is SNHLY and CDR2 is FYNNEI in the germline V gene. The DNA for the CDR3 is TGTGCCAGCAGTGACAAGGGAATTAGCAGGGGGCCTCAGCCCCAGCATTTT. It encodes CASSDKGISRGPQPQHF.

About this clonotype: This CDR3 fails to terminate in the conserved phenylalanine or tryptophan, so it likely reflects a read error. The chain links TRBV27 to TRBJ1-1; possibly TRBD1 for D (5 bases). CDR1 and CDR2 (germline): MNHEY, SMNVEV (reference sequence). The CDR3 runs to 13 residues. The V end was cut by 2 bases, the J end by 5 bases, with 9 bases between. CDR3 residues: CASSLVGGTEAFL. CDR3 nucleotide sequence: TGTGCCAGCAGTTTAGTTGGGGGGACTGAAGCTTTCCTT.

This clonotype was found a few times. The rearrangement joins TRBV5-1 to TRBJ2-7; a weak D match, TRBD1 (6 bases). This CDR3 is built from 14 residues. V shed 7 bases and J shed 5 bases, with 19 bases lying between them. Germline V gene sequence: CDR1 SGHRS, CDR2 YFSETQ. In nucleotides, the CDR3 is TGCGCCAGCTCTCCGAGGGGGATGATGGACGAGCAGTACTTC. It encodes CASSPRGMMDEQYF.

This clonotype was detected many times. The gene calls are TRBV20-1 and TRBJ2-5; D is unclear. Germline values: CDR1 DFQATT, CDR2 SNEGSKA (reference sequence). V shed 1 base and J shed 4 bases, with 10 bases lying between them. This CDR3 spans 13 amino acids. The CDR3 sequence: CSARVKGLETQYF. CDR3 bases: TGCAGTGCTAGAGTTAAAGGCCTAGAGACCCAGTACTTC.

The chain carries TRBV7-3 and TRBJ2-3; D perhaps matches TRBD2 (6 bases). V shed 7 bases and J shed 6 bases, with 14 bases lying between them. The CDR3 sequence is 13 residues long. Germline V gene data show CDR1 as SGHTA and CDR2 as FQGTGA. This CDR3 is CASNRGGGDTQYF. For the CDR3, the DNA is TGTGCCAGCAACCGGGGAGGAGGGGATACGCAGTATTTT.

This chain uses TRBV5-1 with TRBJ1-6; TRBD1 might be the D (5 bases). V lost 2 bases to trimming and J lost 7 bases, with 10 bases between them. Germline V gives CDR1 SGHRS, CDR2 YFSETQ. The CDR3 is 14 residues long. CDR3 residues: CASSLRGDNSPLHF. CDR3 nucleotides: TGCGCCAGCAGCTTAAGAGGGGACAATTCACCCCTCCACTTT. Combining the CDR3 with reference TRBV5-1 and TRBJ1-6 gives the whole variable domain KAGVTQTPRYLIKTRGQQVTLSCSPISGHRSVSWYQQTPGQGLQFLFEYFSETQRNKGNFPGRFSGRQFSNSRSEMNVSTLELGDSALYLCASSLRGDNSPLHFGNGTRLTVT.

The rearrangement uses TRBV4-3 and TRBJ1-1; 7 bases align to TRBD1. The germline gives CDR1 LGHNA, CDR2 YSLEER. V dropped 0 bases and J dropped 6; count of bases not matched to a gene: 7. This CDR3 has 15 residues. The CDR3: CASSQDYRQGSEAFF. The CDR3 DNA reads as TGCGCCAGCAGCCAAGACTACAGACAGGGCTCTGAAGCTTTCTTT.

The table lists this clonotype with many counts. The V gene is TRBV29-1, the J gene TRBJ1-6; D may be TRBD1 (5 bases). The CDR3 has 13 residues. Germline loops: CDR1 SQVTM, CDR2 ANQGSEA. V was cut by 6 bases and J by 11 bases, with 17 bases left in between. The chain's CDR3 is CSVGTGGGTPLHF. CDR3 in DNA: TGCAGCGTGGGGACCGGCGGGGGGACACCCCTCCACTTT.

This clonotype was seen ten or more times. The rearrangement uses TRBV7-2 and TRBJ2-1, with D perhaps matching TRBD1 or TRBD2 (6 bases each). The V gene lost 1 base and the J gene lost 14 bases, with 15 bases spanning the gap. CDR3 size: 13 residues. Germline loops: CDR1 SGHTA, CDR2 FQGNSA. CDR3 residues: CASSLVGQPGEFF. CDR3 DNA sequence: TGTGCCAGCAGCTTAGTGGGACAACCGGGGGAGTTCTTC.

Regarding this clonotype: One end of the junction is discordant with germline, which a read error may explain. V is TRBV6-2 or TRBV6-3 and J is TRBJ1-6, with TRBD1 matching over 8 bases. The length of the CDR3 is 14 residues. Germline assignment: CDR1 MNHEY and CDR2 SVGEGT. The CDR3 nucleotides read TGTGCCAGCAGTTTCACGGCCGGCCAGGGGGCACTCAACTTT. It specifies CASSFTAGQGALNF.

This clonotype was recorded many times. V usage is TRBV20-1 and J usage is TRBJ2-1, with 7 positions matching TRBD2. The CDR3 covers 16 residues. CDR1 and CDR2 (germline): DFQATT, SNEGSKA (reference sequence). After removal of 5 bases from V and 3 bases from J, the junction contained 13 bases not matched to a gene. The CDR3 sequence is CSALGRTSGNYNEQFF. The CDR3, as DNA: TGCAGTGCTCTTGGTAGAACAAGCGGGAACTACAATGAGCAGTTCTTC.

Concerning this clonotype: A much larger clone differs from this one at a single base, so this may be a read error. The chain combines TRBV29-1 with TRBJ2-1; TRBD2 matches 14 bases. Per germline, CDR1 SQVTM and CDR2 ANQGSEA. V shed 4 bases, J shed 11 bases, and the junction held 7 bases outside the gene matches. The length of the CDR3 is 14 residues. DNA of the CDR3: TGCAGCGTTGCGGGACTAGCGGGAGCGGATAAGCAGTTCTTC. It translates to CSVAGLAGADKQFF.

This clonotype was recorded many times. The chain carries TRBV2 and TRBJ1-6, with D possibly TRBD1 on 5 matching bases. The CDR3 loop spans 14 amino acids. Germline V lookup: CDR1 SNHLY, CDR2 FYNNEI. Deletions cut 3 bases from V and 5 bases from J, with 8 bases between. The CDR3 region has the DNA TGTGCCAGCAGTGACTGGGGCGATAATTCACCCCTCCACTTT. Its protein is CASSDWGDNSPLHF.

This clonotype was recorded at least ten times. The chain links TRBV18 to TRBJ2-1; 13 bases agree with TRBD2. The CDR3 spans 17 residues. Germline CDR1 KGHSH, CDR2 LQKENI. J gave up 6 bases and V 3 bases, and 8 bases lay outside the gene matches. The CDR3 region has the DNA TGTGCCAGCTCACCCCCCGGACTAGCGGGAGTCGGCAATGAGCAGTTCTTC. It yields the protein CASSPPGLAGVGNEQFF.

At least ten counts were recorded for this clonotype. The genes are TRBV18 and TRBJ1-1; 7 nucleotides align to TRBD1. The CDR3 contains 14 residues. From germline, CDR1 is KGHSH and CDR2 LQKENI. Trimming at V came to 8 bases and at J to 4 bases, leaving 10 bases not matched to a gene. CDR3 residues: CASSPRQGGTEAFF. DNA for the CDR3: TGTGCCAGCAGCCCGAGACAGGGAGGCACTGAAGCTTTCTTT.

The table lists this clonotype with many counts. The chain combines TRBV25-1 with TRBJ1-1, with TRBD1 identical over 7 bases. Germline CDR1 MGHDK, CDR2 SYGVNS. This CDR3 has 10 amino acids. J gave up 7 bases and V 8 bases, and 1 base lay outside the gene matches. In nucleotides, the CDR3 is TGTGCCAGCGGGGACAGTGAAGCTTTCTTT. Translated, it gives CASGDSEAFF.